This T cell receptor (beta chain) is drawn from a study of naive and memory T cell subsets. An oligonucleotide containing a UMI was ligated to the 3' end of TCR cDNA. Four PCR rounds used nested alpha and beta constant region primers plus the SP2 primer. TCRdb reanalysed the UMI-ligation and nested PCR reads using MiXCR and keeps one entry per CDR3 protein. The sample records some 670 distinct CDR3 sequences, about 5% being singletons. Germline CDR1 SGDLS, CDR2 YYNGEE. V lost 1 base to trimming and J lost 7 bases; unmatched junction nucleotides: 9. The CDR3 length is 16 residues. Study outcomes and limitations: Far more TCRs reportedly came from tuberculin skin test site biopsies.

This clonotype is categorized as medium-sized. Its cognate antigen is unknown. Sequencing used skin, obtained from a tuberculin skin test site or a saline-injected site (not recorded which). This receptor was taken from an adult in good health. The chain couples TRBV9 to TRBJ2-1; TRBD2 aligns across 9 bases. This CDR3 reads CASSVWAGGPENEQFF. The CDR3 nucleotides are TGTGCCAGCAGCGTATGGGCGGGAGGGCCCGAGAATGAGCAGTTCTTC.